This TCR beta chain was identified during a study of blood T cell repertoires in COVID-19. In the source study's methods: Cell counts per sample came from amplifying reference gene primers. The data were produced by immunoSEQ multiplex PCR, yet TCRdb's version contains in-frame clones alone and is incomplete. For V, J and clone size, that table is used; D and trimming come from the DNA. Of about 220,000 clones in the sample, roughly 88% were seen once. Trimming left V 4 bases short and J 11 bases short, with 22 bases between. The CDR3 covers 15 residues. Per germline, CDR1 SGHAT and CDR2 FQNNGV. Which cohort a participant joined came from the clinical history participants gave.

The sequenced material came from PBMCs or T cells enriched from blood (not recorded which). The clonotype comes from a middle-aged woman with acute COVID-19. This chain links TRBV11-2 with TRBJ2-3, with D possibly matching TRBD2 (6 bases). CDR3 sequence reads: CASSSLAADYMVQYF. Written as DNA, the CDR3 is TGTGCCAGCAGCTCATTAGCGGCGGACTACATGGTGCAGTATTTT.